This T cell receptor (beta chain) was sequenced for a study of cytomegalovirus exposure and HLA in healthy donors. Study-wide findings and caveats: Reportedly, diagnosis of cytomegalovirus status by the classifier showed high specificity and sensitivity.

On this clone: Its antigen remains unknown.

The V end lost 6 bases, the J end lost 7 bases, and 15 bases lay between the germline ends. This CDR3 spans 14 amino acids. Germline V CDR1 and CDR2: MDHEN, SYDVKM. The data were produced by immunoSEQ multiplex PCR, yet TCRdb's version contains in-frame clones alone and is incomplete. The sample includes over 250,000 clones, 80% to 90% of them seen just once. Sequenced: PBMCs. The clonotype was recovered from a woman between 18 and 29 years old in good health and CMV-seronegative. The chain couples TRBV28 to TRBJ2-2, with a possible D match to TRBD1 (6 bases). The CDR3, as DNA: TGTGCCAGCAGCCCAGGACAGTCGGGCGGGGAGCTGTTTTTT. Translation: CASSPGQSGGELFF.